This TCR beta chain was found in a study of blood T cells in healthy people across ages. Primed by a sample-barcoded 5' primer and a J-beta primer mix, a second PCR proceeded for 7 to 11 cycles. TCRdb called the 5' RACE reads again in MiXCR, with one record for every CDR3 protein. The sample shows about 780,000 distinct CDR3 sequences, 25% to 30% of them seen only once. This clonotype was counted a single time. Germline V CDR1 and CDR2: MNHNY, SVGAGI (reference sequence). The CDR3 spans 15 residues. V dropped 4 bases and J dropped 3 bases, with 13 bases sitting between them. This sample also belongs to another study, concerning T cells of mothers and their children.

The TCR sequence derives from a boy under 18 in good health. The chain uses TRBV6-6 and TRBJ1-5, with D maybe TRBD1 (5 bases). The sequenced material came from blood. The CDR3 sequence is CASSSWDVINQPQHF. Written as DNA, the CDR3 is TGTGCCAGCAGTTCATGGGACGTAATCAATCAGCCCCAGCATTTT.